This TCR beta chain was recovered during a study of CD4 T cells in relation to SARS-CoV-2 and coronaviruses. CD4+ T cells from unexposed donors were obtained before the COVID-19 pandemic (2011-2018). CD4+ T cells were isolated from the cells after about nine days of culture. This clone qualifies as medium-sized. Its antigen is as yet unknown. TCRdb's copy holds only in-frame clones and misses some; the assay was immunoSEQ multiplex PCR. This table holds more than 25,000 clones, roughly 82% found once. V shed 5 bases, J shed 5 bases, and the junction held 6 bases outside the gene matches. Germline V gene sequence: CDR1 LNHDA, CDR2 SQIVND (reference sequence). The CDR3 runs to 13 residues.

The clonotype originates from a human donor in good health. Sequenced: CD4+ T cells from PBMCs, cultured in vitro. The chain has TRBV19 and TRBJ2-7; 7 bases fit TRBD1. CDR3 protein: CASSPQGLDEQYF. The CDR3 DNA reads as TGTGCCAGTAGTCCACAGGGGCTGGACGAGCAGTACTTC.